The clone carrying this TCR beta chain was counted only a few times. Authors' methods: Quantification of nucleated cells was approximated via reference gene primer amplification. The method was immunoSEQ multiplex PCR; TCRdb's version includes in-frame clones alone and lacks a portion of them. The V and J calls and the clone size are those of that table, but D and trimming were determined from the DNA. Among about 36,000 clones listed, more than 70% were seen once. This record belongs to a study of blood T cell repertoires in COVID-19. Turning to the study itself: Some COVID-19 samples were acute and others convalescent; all came from the United States, Italy and Spain. Nucleic acid was either cDNA or gDNA, and it came from T cells, B-cell-depleted T cells, or PBMCs.

Trimming cost V 5 bases and J 6 bases; bases outside gene matches: 6. Germline lookup yields CDR1 MDHEN and CDR2 SYDVKM. This CDR3 contains 15 residues. Sequenced material: peripheral blood. The V call is TRBV28, the J call TRBJ2-3, with 12 bases lining up with TRBD2. This TCR came from a man in his sixties with acute or convalescent COVID-19. The CDR3 DNA follows: TGTGCCAGCAGTCCCTCTGGACTAGCGGGGGATACGCAGTATTTT. Its translation is CASSPSGLAGDTQYF.